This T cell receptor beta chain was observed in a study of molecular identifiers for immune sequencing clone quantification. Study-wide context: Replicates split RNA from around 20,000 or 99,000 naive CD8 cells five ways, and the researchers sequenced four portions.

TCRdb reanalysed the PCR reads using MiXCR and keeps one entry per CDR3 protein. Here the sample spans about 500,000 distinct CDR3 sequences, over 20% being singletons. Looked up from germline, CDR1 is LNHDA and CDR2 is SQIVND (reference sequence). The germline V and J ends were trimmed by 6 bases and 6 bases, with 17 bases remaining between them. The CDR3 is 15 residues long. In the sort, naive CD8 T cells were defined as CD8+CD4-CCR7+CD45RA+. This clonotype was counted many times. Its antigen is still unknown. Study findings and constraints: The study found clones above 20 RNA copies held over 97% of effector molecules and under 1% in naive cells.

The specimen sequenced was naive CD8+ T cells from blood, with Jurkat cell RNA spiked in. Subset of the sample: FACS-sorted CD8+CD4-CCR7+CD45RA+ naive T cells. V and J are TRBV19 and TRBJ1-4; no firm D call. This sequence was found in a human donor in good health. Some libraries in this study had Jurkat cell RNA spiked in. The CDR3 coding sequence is TGTGCCAGTAGAAACAAGATCGGTATGGATGAAAAACTGTTTTTT. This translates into CASRNKIGMDEKLFF.